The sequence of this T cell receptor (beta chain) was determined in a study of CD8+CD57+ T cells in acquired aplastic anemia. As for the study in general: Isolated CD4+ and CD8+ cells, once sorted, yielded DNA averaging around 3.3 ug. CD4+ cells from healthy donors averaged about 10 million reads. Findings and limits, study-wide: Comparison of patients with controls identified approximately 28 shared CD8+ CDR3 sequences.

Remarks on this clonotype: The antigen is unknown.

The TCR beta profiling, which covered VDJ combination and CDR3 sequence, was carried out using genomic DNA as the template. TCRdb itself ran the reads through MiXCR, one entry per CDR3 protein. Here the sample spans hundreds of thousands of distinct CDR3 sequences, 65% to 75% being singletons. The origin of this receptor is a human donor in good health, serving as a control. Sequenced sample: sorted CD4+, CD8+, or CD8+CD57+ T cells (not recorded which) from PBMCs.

The CDR3 DNA reads as TGCAGCACGAGACAGGGGACCGACGAGCAGTACTTC. This encodes CSTRQGTDEQYF. The V call is TRBV29-1, the J call TRBJ2-7, with 8 bases that match TRBD1. CDR3 length: 12 residues. Germline V gives CDR1 SQVTM, CDR2 ANQGSEA. Trimming at V came to 8 bases and at J to 5 bases, leaving 8 bases not matched to a gene.